Below are 13 T cell receptor beta chains sequenced from a single sample in a study of cytomegalovirus exposure and HLA in healthy donors. Both 60 Vbeta primers and 13 Jbeta primers went into the PCR. Produced via immunoSEQ multiplex PCR; TCRdb's table is partial and in-frame only. The sample has some 120,000 clones, around 74% seen once. The sample comprised PBMCs. The receptors originated from a man aged 25 to 40 in good health and CMV-seropositive.

The chain links TRBV19 to TRBJ2-7; D gene unclear. This CDR3 has 13 residues. In germline, CDR1 is LNHDA, CDR2 SQIVND (reference sequence). The V end was cut by 8 bases, the J end by 5 bases, with 16 bases between. CDR3 sequence: CASSFGFADEQYF. The CDR3 coding sequence is TGTGCCAGTTCTTTCGGGTTTGCGGACGAGCAGTACTTC.

The table lists this clone with a few counts. The V call is TRBV6-5, the J call TRBJ1-1; TRBD1 aligns across 8 bases. This CDR3 has 15 amino acids. Germline CDR1 reads MNHEY; CDR2 reads SVGAGI. The V segment lost 5 bases and the J segment 4 bases; nucleotides outside the gene matches: 9. The CDR3 region is CASSQLDRDGTEAFF. The CDR3 bases are TGTGCCAGCAGTCAACTGGACAGGGATGGCACTGAAGCTTTCTTT.

The chain combines TRBV28 with TRBJ1-1; D is perhaps TRBD1 (6 bases). Trimming removed 6 bases from V and 5 bases from J, with 13 bases in between. Germline V lookup: CDR1 MDHEN, CDR2 SYDVKM. There are 13 residues in the CDR3. The CDR3 spells CASRLTGITEAFF. CDR3 sequence (DNA): TGTGCCAGCAGATTGACAGGTATTACTGAAGCTTTCTTT. Variable domain in full (rest from reference TRBV28 and TRBJ1-1): DVKVTQSSRYLVKRTGEKVFLECVQDMDHENMFWYRQDPGLGLRLIYFSYDVKMKEKGDIPEGYSVSREKKERFSLILESASTNQTSMYLCASRLTGITEAFFGQGTRLTVV.

J is TRBJ2-5 and V is TRBV27; D perhaps matches TRBD1 (6 bases). V was clipped by 0 bases and J by 7 bases, with 12 bases between them. CDR1 is MNHEY and CDR2 is SMNVEV in the germline V gene (reference sequence). This CDR3 has 14 amino acids. Written as DNA, the CDR3 is TGTGCCAGCAGTTTATCCGGGACACACCGGACCCAGTACTTC. Translating it yields CASSLSGTHRTQYF.

V usage is TRBV7-2 and J usage is TRBJ2-2, with D possibly being TRBD2 (6 bases). Germline loops: CDR1 SGHTA, CDR2 FQGNSA. Trimming cost V 6 bases and J 4 bases, with 15 bases left between them. The CDR3 is made up of 15 amino acids. The DNA for the CDR3 is TGTGCCAGCAGGAGGCGGGGTACCCCCACCGGGGAGCTGTTTTTT. Translation: CASRRRGTPTGELFF.

Remarks on this clone: Other DNA sequences in this specimen translate into the identical CDR3. This chain links TRBV7-2 with TRBJ1-5; D not resolved. The V gene's germline CDR1 is SGHTA and CDR2 FQGNSA. CDR3 length: 13 amino acids. The V end was cut by 1 base, the J end by 4 bases, with 5 bases between. The CDR3 DNA reads as TGTGCCAGCAGCTTAGACGGTAATCAGCCCCAGCATTTT. It specifies CASSLDGNQPQHF.

The rearrangement joins TRBV7-2 to TRBJ2-1; possibly TRBD1 for D (6 bases). Between the trimmed V and J ends, which lost 5 bases and 7 bases, there was a span of 21 bases. CDR1 SGHTA and CDR2 FQGNSA come from the germline V gene. CDR3 length: 16 residues. The CDR3 loop is CASSHLMGGGLNEQFF. In nucleotides, the CDR3 is TGTGCCAGCAGCCACCTTATGGGTGGGGGCCTTAATGAGCAGTTCTTC.

Remarks on this clone: The junction departs from germline at one end; a sequencing error may be responsible. This rearrangement joins TRBV7-9 to TRBJ1-2, with 8 bases aligning to TRBD1. The CDR3 runs 18 residues. Germline values: CDR1 SEHNR, CDR2 FQNEAQ (reference sequence). As DNA, the CDR3 is TGTTCCAGCAGCCGTCGGACAGGGTTGCCCCTGCTTGGCTATGGCTACACCTTC. It encodes CSSSRRTGLPLLGYGYTF.

J is TRBJ2-7 and V is TRBV7-3; D is undetermined. This CDR3 is 14 amino acids long. Trimming pared 2 bases from V and 1 base from J, leaving 9 bases between. Germline CDR1 reads SGHTA; CDR2 reads FQGTGA. The CDR3 spells CASSLGSQSYEQYF. CDR3 DNA sequence: TGTGCCAGCAGCTTAGGCTCGCAGTCCTACGAGCAGTACTTC.

This clone showed up just once. The chain uses TRBV6-1 and TRBJ1-5; TRBD1 is a possible D gene (5 bases). The CDR3 has 15 amino acids. Trimming pared 7 bases from V and 4 bases from J, leaving 17 bases between. Looked up from germline, CDR1 is MNHNS and CDR2 is SASEGT. CDR3 residues: CASKGGTSGNQPQHF. The CDR3 region has the DNA TGTGCCAGCAAGGGCGGGACTTCTGGGAATCAGCCCCAGCATTTT.

This chain's CDR3 is CASSRGREAEKLFF. In nucleotides, the CDR3 is TGTGCCAGTAGTAGAGGTAGAGAAGCTGAAAAACTGTTTTTT. The chain joins TRBV19 to TRBJ1-4; the D is unclear. This CDR3 has 14 amino acids. Germline values: CDR1 LNHDA, CDR2 SQIVND (reference sequence). Trimming pared 4 bases from V and 7 bases from J, leaving 13 bases between. The variable domain in full, completed from reference TRBV19 and TRBJ1-4, reads DGGITQSPKYLFRKEGQNVTLSCEQNLNHDAMYWYRQDPGQGLRLIYYSQIVNDFQKGDIAEGYSVSREKKESFPLTVTSAQKNPTAFYLCASSRGREAEKLFFGSGTQLSVL.

This chain joins TRBV7-2 and TRBJ2-7; TRBD1 aligns across 10 bases. V trimming: 5 bases; J trimming: 3 bases; junction bases outside the gene matches: 7. Looked up from germline, CDR1 is SGHTA and CDR2 is FQGNSA. The CDR3 is 15 amino acids. The CDR3 DNA follows: TGTGCCAGCAGCACAGGGACAGGGGATCTCTACGAGCAGTACTTC. Protein product: CASSTGTGDLYEQYF.

The chain recombines TRBV30 with TRBJ2-2; D gene unclear. The CDR3 is 12 residues long. Germline V gives CDR1 GTSNPN, CDR2 SVGIG (reference sequence). V gave up 4 bases and J gave up 7 bases, with 10 bases separating them. The CDR3 protein is CAWMRTGGELFF. CDR3 nucleotide sequence: TGTGCCTGGATGCGAACGGGCGGGGAGCTGTTTTTT.